Many counts were recorded for the clone carrying this TCR beta chain. Its antigen is still unknown. This sample stems from a study of read filtering for tumor transcriptome and immune sequencing. On the study more broadly: After DNase treatment, RNA was made into whole-transcriptome libraries. IR-seq gave about 4.05 to 11 million TCR reads per sample; RNA-seq gave about 75 to 1,400.

Study-level results: Even smaller IR-seq throughput identified most shared clonotypes.

Molecular barcoded adaptors covering alpha/delta and beta/gamma chains were used on about 0.4 ug RNA. TCRdb fed the reads into MiXCR, producing one record per CDR3 protein. This table holds under 80,000 distinct CDR3 sequences, around 21% found once. The CDR3 covers 14 residues. Losses at the gene ends were 1 base for V and 7 bases for J; bases not matched to a gene: 3. The germline gives CDR1 SGHDN, CDR2 FVKESK. The chain uses TRBV14 and TRBJ2-2; 7 bases are shared with TRBD1. The sample was a population of CD138-negative cells sorted from bone marrow. This TCR came from a donor older than 35 with multiple myeloma. The CDR3 DNA sequence: TGTGCCAGCAGCCAAGTACAGGGGATCGGGGAGCTGTTTTTT. Translated: CASSQVQGIGELFF.